A single sample is the source of the 18 T cell receptor beta chains below, sequenced in a study of identifying expanded T cells in peripheral blood (dated by TCRdb to between 2019 and 2020). Library preparation used the immunoSEQ multiplex PCR assay. The immuneACCESS repertoire file appears here via TCRdb, limited to in-frame rearrangements. These files lack a portion of the clones; in checked studies, under half of the deficit traces to unresolved V genes, and the cause of the others is not known. This sample gives approximately 80,000 clones in total; approximately 84% of them show up just once. About 18% of the sample belongs to the ten largest clones. The material sequenced was blood. These receptor sequences come from a person between 18 and 70 years old in good health.

This chain connects TRBV10-3 to TRBJ1-2; TRBD1 agrees at 7 bases. V was pared by 2 bases and J by 2 bases, with 2 bases of the junction left unmatched. The CDR3 consists of 14 residues. From germline, CDR1 is ENHRY and CDR2 SYGVKD. The CDR3 here is CAISEKTGNYGYTF. CDR3 sequence (DNA): TGTGCCATCAGTGAGAAGACAGGGAACTATGGCTACACCTTC.

This chain uses TRBV5-1 with TRBJ1-4; tentatively, D is TRBD1 (6 bases). The germline V gene has CDR1 SGHRS and CDR2 YFSETQ. V was clipped by 7 bases and J by 10 bases, with 14 bases between them. The CDR3 runs 12 residues. The CDR3 DNA reads as TGCGCCAGCTCAGGGGAGGACGGAAAACTGTTTTTT. This translates into CASSGEDGKLFF.

The chain combines TRBV7-8 with TRBJ2-7; TRBD2 aligns across 14 bases. Germline CDR1 SGHVS, CDR2 FQNEAQ. This CDR3 spans 16 amino acids. V lost 7 bases to trimming and J lost 2 bases; unmatched junction nucleotides: 7. The CDR3 reads CASTATSGRVAYEQYF. CDR3 bases: TGTGCCAGCACCGCGACTAGCGGGAGGGTTGCCTACGAGCAGTACTTC.

J is TRBJ2-3 and V is TRBV7-2, with 9 bases identical to TRBD2. The germline gives CDR1 SGHTA, CDR2 FQGNSA. The J segment lost 0 bases and the V segment lost 1 base, leaving 2 bases of the junction unmatched. The CDR3 is 16 amino acids. CDR3 DNA: TGTGCCAGCAGCTTAGTCGGACTAGCGAGCACAGATACGCAGTATTTT. Encoded protein: CASSLVGLASTDTQYF.

The count of this clone is one. CDR3 bases: TGTGCCAGCAGCTCCCGTATTGTGAACACTGAAGCTTTCTTT. Protein: CASSSRIVNTEAFF. This chain uses TRBV7-8 with TRBJ1-1; D unclear. The CDR3 consists of 14 residues. V lost 4 bases, J lost 0 bases, and 9 bases lay in between. Per the germline V gene, CDR1 is SGHVS and CDR2 is FQNEAQ.

This chain joins TRBV5-5 and TRBJ2-2; TRBD1 aligns across 7 bases. Trimming at V came to 5 bases and at J to 6 bases, leaving 7 bases not matched to a gene. CDR3 length: 14 residues. Germline CDR1 and CDR2: SGHKS and YYEKEE (reference sequence). The CDR3 is CASSSGQSSGELFF. For the CDR3, the DNA is TGTGCCAGCAGTTCGGGACAGTCCTCCGGGGAGCTGTTTTTT.

As DNA, the CDR3 is TGTGCCAGCAGTCGACCAGGGGATCCTGGAAACACCATATATTTT. As protein: CASSRPGDPGNTIYF. The chain has TRBV6-6 and TRBJ1-3, with D possibly TRBD1 on 6 matching bases. This CDR3 has 15 residues. CDR1 and CDR2 (germline): MNHNY, SVGAGI (reference sequence). The germline V and J ends were trimmed by 5 bases and 2 bases, with 13 bases remaining between them.

The rearrangement links TRBV11-2 to TRBJ1-2; 7 bases match TRBD1. Germline loops: CDR1 SGHAT, CDR2 FQNNGV. This CDR3 has 13 residues. V lost 6 bases to trimming and J lost 6 bases; unmatched junction nucleotides: 7. CDR3 sequence reads: CASSPEDRNGYTF. The DNA of the CDR3 is TGTGCCAGCAGTCCCGAGGACAGGAATGGCTACACCTTC.

The chain joins TRBV9 to TRBJ2-3; D may be TRBD2 (5 bases). V shed 5 bases and J shed 4 bases, with 14 bases lying between them. CDR3 length: 14 amino acids. The V gene's germline CDR1 is SGDLS and CDR2 YYNGEE. For the CDR3, the DNA is TGTGCCAGCAGTTCGTGGGGAGAAGCAGATACGCAGTATTTT. Its translation: CASSSWGEADTQYF.

The V and J genes are TRBV9 and TRBJ2-5; tentative D call: TRBD2 (7 bases). There are 15 residues in the CDR3. The ends were cut back, 0 bases at V and 2 bases at J, with 11 bases in the middle. Germline V gene lookup returns CDR1 SGDLS and CDR2 YYNGEE. CDR3 sequence reads: CASSVGEGVQETQYF. As DNA, the CDR3 is TGTGCCAGCAGCGTAGGGGAGGGGGTTCAAGAGACCCAGTACTTC.

The chain employs TRBV15 and TRBJ1-1, with D possibly TRBD1 on 6 matching bases. The ends were cut back, 3 bases at V and 7 bases at J, with 15 bases in the middle. Germline lookup yields CDR1 LNHNV and CDR2 YYDKDF (reference sequence). The CDR3 loop spans 14 amino acids. The CDR3 DNA reads as TGTGCCACCAGCAGTATACAGGGTTGGGTTGAAGCTTTCTTT. It encodes CATSSIQGWVEAFF.

V gene TRBV19 combines with J gene TRBJ2-1, with D possibly TRBD2 on 6 matching bases. Trimming removed 1 base at V and 9 bases at J, with 7 bases between. The CDR3 spans 12 residues. CDR1 and CDR2 (germline): LNHDA, SQIVND (reference sequence). The CDR3 reads CASSIGRGEQFF. DNA of the CDR3: TGTGCCAGTAGTATAGGGCGGGGTGAGCAGTTCTTC. The entire variable domain, with the rest obtained from reference TRBV19 and TRBJ2-1, is as follows: DGGITQSPKYLFRKEGQNVTLSCEQNLNHDAMYWYRQDPGQGLRLIYYSQIVNDFQKGDIAEGYSVSREKKESFPLTVTSAQKNPTAFYLCASSIGRGEQFFGPGTRLTVL.

The V and J genes are TRBV19 and TRBJ1-1; 8 nucleotides align to TRBD1. The trim removed 5 bases at V and 10 bases at J, leaving 9 bases unmatched. This CDR3 is built from 13 residues. Germline CDR1 LNHDA, CDR2 SQIVND (reference sequence). The CDR3 DNA reads TGTGCCAGTAGTTCAACCAGGGGGCAAGCAGCTTTCTTT. It is translated as CASSSTRGQAAFF. Full variable domain (remainder filled in from reference TRBV19 and TRBJ1-1): DGGITQSPKYLFRKEGQNVTLSCEQNLNHDAMYWYRQDPGQGLRLIYYSQIVNDFQKGDIAEGYSVSREKKESFPLTVTSAQKNPTAFYLCASSSTRGQAAFFGQGTRLTVV.

V usage is TRBV4-2 and J usage is TRBJ1-3; D unclear. Deletions cut 4 bases from V and 1 base from J, with 2 bases between. CDR3 length equals 12 residues. Germline V lookup: CDR1 LGHNA, CDR2 YNFKEQ. CDR3 loop: CASSPSGNTIYF. CDR3 nucleotides: TGTGCCAGCAGCCCATCTGGAAACACCATATATTTT.

The rearrangement links TRBV19 to TRBJ1-5, with 7 bases fitting TRBD1. The ends lost 3 bases at V and 5 bases at J; junction bases unmatched: 7. Germline V lookup: CDR1 LNHDA, CDR2 SQIVND (reference sequence). The CDR3 is made up of 15 amino acids. CDR3: CASSMEWGQHQPQHF. In nucleotides, the CDR3 is TGTGCCAGTAGTATGGAATGGGGACAGCATCAGCCCCAGCATTTT.

The rearrangement joins TRBV7-9 to TRBJ2-7; tentative D call: TRBD1 (6 bases). Trimming took off 3 bases at V and 3 bases at J, with 12 bases between the two ends. This CDR3 has 14 residues. The germline V gene has CDR1 SEHNR and CDR2 FQNEAQ (reference sequence). For the CDR3, the DNA is TGTGCCAGCAGCTTCTCAGGGGCGAACTACGAGCAGTACTTC. This translates into CASSFSGANYEQYF.

The chain combines TRBV6-5 with TRBJ2-5; 8 bases map to TRBD2. After removal of 6 bases from V and 3 bases from J, the junction contained 9 bases not matched to a gene. In germline, CDR1 is MNHEY, CDR2 SVGAGI. CDR3 length equals 15 residues. The CDR3 DNA is TGTGCCAGCAGGCATACTAGAGCGGGAGAAGAGACCCAGTACTTC. Protein sequence: CASRHTRAGEETQYF.

V usage is TRBV19 and J usage is TRBJ1-1; the D gene is possibly TRBD1 (5 bases). The CDR3 spans 14 residues. CDR1 and CDR2 from the germline V gene are LNHDA and SQIVND (reference sequence). The V end was cut by 8 bases, the J end by 1 base, with 14 bases between. Here the CDR3 DNA reads TGTGCCAGTGGAAGGGGTGGGGGGAACACTGAAGCTTTCTTT. Protein: CASGRGGGNTEAFF.